The 5 T cell receptor beta chains given below trace back to one sample, sequenced in a study of tumour-infiltrating T cells in Burkitt lymphoma. TCRdb keeps only in-frame clones here, not all; method: immunoSEQ multiplex PCR. The profile covers 3,700 or so clones, with under 25% appearing a single time and 1.4% taken by the ten largest. Sequenced sample: tumor tissue. Every receptor here comes from a human donor with Burkitt lymphoma.

This clone showed up just a few times. The chain carries TRBV6-5 and TRBJ1-1; possible D gene TRBD1, 5 bases. The CDR3 sequence is 16 residues long. The germline V and J ends were trimmed by 2 bases and 0 bases, with 13 bases remaining between them. Germline-derived CDR1 and CDR2 are MNHEY and SVGAGI. The CDR3 DNA reads as TGTGCCAGCAGTTACGTAGCCGGGACGGTGAACACTGAAGCTTTCTTT. Protein product: CASSYVAGTVNTEAFF.

This chain links TRBV7-2 with TRBJ1-1; TRBD1 agrees at 7 bases. The CDR3 has 16 residues. The trim removed 9 bases at V and 0 bases at J, leaving 13 bases unmatched. Germline values: CDR1 SGHTA, CDR2 FQGNSA. The CDR3 reads CASSSARTGVNTEAFF. For the CDR3, the DNA is TGTGCCAGTAGTTCTGCCAGGACAGGAGTGAACACTGAAGCTTTCTTT.

This clone was detected a few times. In DNA, the CDR3 is TGTGCCAGCAGCTTCGAGTACAATGAGCAGTTCTTC. Its protein product is CASSFEYNEQFF. This rearrangement joins TRBV5-6 to TRBJ2-1, with no clear D. Per the germline V gene, CDR1 is SGHDT and CDR2 is YYEEEE. Trimming took off 2 bases at V and 4 bases at J, with 4 bases between the two ends. The CDR3 spans 12 residues. The full variable domain, in which reference TRBV5-6 and TRBJ2-1 provide the parts outside the CDR3, is DAGVTQSPTHLIKTRGQQVTLRCSPKSGHDTVSWYQQALGQGPQFIFQYYEEEERQRGNFPDRFSGHQFPNYSSELNVNALLLGDSALYLCASSFEYNEQFFGPGTRLTVL.

The rearrangement uses TRBV19 and TRBJ2-1; D gene ambiguous. The CDR3 sequence is 12 residues long. The germline CDR1 and CDR2 sequences are LNHDA and SQIVND (reference sequence). Trimming stripped 5 bases from V and 8 bases from J, with 10 bases between. The CDR3 protein is CASSPGWDEQFF. The CDR3 region has the DNA TGTGCCAGTAGTCCCGGATGGGATGAGCAGTTCTTC.

The rearrangement joins TRBV7-9 to TRBJ2-3, with D hard to call. The length of the CDR3 is 11 residues. CDR1 and CDR2 (germline): SEHNR, FQNEAQ (reference sequence). Deletions cut 5 bases from V and 6 bases from J, with 6 bases between. The CDR3 loop is CASSVADTQYF. CDR3 nucleotides: TGTGCCAGCAGCGTTGCGGATACGCAGTATTTT.